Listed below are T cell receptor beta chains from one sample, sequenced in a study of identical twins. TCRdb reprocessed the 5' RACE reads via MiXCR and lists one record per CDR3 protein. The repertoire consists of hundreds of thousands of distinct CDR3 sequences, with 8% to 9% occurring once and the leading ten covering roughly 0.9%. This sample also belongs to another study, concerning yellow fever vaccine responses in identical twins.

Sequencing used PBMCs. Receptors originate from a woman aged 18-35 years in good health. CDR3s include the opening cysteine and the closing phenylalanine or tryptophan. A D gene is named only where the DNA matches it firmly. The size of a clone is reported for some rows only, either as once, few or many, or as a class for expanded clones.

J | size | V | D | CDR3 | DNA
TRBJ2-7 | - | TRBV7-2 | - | CASSLSRGVSYEQYF | TGTGCCAGCAGCTTATCTCGCGGGGTCTCCTACGAGCAGTACTTC
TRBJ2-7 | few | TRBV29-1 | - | CSVLGVWGEEYEQYF | TGCAGCGTTTTGGGGGTTTGGGGTGAGGAATACGAGCAGTACTTC
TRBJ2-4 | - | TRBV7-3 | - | CASSVSAKNIQYF | TGTGCCAGCAGTGTCTCTGCCAAAAACATTCAGTACTTC
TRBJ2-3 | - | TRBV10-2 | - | CASRDTSSSTDTQYF | TGCGCCAGCAGAGACACTAGCAGTAGCACAGATACGCAGTATTTT
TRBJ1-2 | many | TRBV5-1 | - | CASSLEGYNYGYTF | TGCGCCAGCAGCTTGGAAGGTTACAACTATGGCTACACCTTC
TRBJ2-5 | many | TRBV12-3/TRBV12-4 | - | CASSRFLGSETQYF | TGTGCCAGCAGCCGTTTCCTAGGATCTGAGACCCAGTACTTC
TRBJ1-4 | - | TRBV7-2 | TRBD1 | CASRTDRVDEKLFF | TGTGCCAGCAGGACGGACAGGGTAGATGAAAAACTGTTTTTT
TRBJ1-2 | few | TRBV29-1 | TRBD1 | CSAPGQGESGYTF | TGCAGCGCCCCAGGACAGGGGGAAAGTGGCTACACCTTC
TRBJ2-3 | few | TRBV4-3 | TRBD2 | CASSQGSGSRDTQYF | TGCGCCAGCAGCCAAGGTAGCGGGAGCCGAGATACGCAGTATTTT
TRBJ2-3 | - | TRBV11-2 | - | CASSQRGLYTDTQYF | TGTGCCAGCAGCCAACGGGGGTTATACACAGATACGCAGTATTTT
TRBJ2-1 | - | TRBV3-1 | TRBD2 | CASSQDGGGRHKNEQFF | TGTGCCAGCAGCCAAGATGGCGGGGGGAGACACAAGAATGAGCAGTTCTTC
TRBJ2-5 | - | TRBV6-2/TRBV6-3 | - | CASSYSRFLGTPQETQYF | TGTGCCAGCAGTTACTCCAGATTTCTAGGGACTCCTCAAGAGACCCAGTACTTC
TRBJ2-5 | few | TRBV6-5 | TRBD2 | CASSTSGGIQETQYF | TGTGCCAGCAGTACTAGCGGGGGAATCCAAGAGACCCAGTACTTC
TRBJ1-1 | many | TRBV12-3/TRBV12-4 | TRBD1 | CASSLKGAGTEAFF | TGTGCCAGCAGTTTGAAGGGGGCTGGAACTGAAGCTTTCTTT
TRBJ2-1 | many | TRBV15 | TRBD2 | CATSSGGTSGDEQFF | TGTGCCACCAGCTCGGGCGGGACTAGCGGGGATGAGCAGTTCTTC
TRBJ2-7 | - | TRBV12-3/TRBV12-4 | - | CASSPLRPSETYEQYF | TGTGCCAGCAGCCCCCTTAGGCCATCAGAGACCTACGAGCAGTACTTC
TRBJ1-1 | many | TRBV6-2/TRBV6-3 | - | CASSSRYGNTEAFF | TGTGCCAGCAGTTCAAGGTACGGGAACACTGAAGCTTTCTTT
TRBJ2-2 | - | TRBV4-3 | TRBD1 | CASSQDFQGALNTGELFF | TGCGCCAGCAGCCAAGATTTCCAGGGGGCTTTGAACACCGGGGAGCTGTTTTTT
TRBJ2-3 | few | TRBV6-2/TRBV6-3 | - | CASSLPGEVWDTQYF | TGTGCCAGCAGTCTACCGGGCGAGGTCTGGGATACGCAGTATTTT
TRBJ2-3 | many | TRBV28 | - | CASSPRGRLGTDTQYF | TGTGCCAGCAGCCCACGGGGTAGATTGGGCACAGATACGCAGTATTTT
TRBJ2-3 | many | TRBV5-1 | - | CASSTGGTDTQYF | TGCGCCAGCAGCACCGGAGGTACAGATACGCAGTATTTT
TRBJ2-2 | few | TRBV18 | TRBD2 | CASSPLAGSNTGELFF | TGTGCCAGCTCACCCCTAGCGGGGTCGAACACCGGGGAGCTGTTTTTT
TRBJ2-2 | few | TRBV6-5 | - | CASSYFGADTGELFF | TGTGCCAGCAGTTACTTTGGTGCGGACACCGGGGAGCTGTTTTTT
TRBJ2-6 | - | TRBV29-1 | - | CSVEKSGANVLTF | TGCAGCGTCGAGAAGTCTGGGGCCAACGTCCTGACTTTC
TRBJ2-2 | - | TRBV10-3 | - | CANGDTNTGEQFF | TGTGCCAACGGAGACACGAACACCGGGGAGCAGTTTTTT
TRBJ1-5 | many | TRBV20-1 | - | CSASGRGNQPQHF | TGCAGTGCTAGTGGACGGGGAAATCAGCCCCAGCATTTT
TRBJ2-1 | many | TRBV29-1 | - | CSHRGEGAGNEQFF | TGCAGCCACAGGGGGGAGGGGGCAGGCAATGAGCAGTTCTTC
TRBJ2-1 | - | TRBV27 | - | CASSWGPPPNEQFF | TGTGCCAGCAGTTGGGGACCGCCCCCTAATGAGCAGTTCTTC
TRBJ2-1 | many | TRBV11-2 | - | CASSLYLRGSYNEQFF | TGTGCCAGCAGCTTATACTTAAGGGGGTCCTACAATGAGCAGTTCTTC
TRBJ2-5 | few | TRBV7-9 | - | CASSNQRGLETQYF | TGTGCCAGCAGCAACCAAAGGGGGTTAGAGACCCAGTACTTC
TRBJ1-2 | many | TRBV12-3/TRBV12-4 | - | CASSLDYNYGYTF | TGTGCCAGCAGTTTGGACTATAACTATGGCTACACCTTC
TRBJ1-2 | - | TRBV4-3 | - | CASSPAQGHPNYGYTF | TGCGCCAGCAGCCCTGCTCAGGGACACCCTAACTATGGCTACACCTTC
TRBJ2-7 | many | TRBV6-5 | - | CASSYARAYEQYF | TGTGCCAGCAGTTACGCCAGAGCCTACGAGCAGTACTTC
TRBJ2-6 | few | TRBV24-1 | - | CATSDPHRAGANVLTF | TGTGCCACCAGTGACCCACATCGGGCGGGGGCCAACGTCCTGACTTTC
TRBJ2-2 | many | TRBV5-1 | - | CASSWGDRANTGELFF | TGCGCCAGCAGCTGGGGTGACAGAGCGAACACCGGGGAGCTGTTTTTT
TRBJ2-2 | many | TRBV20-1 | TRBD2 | CSATLAGNTGELFF | TGCAGTGCTACACTAGCGGGGAACACCGGGGAGCTGTTTTTT
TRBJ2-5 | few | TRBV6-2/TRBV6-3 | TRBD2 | CASSRGLAETRETQYF | TGTGCCAGCAGTCGAGGACTAGCGGAGACCCGAGAGACCCAGTACTTC
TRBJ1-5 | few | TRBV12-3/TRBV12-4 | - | CASSLTGENNQPQHF | TGTGCCAGCAGTTTAACTGGCGAGAACAATCAGCCCCAGCATTTT
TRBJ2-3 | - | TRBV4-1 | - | CASSQASVASFTDTQYF | TGCGCCAGCAGCCAAGCGTCGGTGGCTTCATTCACAGATACGCAGTATTTT
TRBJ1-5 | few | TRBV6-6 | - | CASSYMSERPQHF | TGTGCCAGCAGTTACATGTCGGAGCGGCCCCAGCATTTT
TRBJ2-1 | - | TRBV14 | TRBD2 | CASRHNGGLNNEQFF | TGTGCCAGCAGGCACAACGGGGGGTTAAACAATGAGCAGTTCTTC
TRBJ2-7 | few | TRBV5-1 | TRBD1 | CASSPYRDSLYEQYF | TGCGCCAGCAGCCCATACCGGGACAGCCTCTACGAGCAGTACTTC